The 32 T cell receptor beta chains reported below all come from one sample, sequenced in a study of patients and donors after allogeneic stem cell transplantation. TCRdb itself ran the RT-PCR reads through MiXCR, one entry per CDR3 protein. The sample holds approximately 200,000 distinct CDR3 sequences, around two fifths seen once. Specimen: blood, either unsorted or a sorted T cell fraction (not recorded which). These receptors came from a human donor who was either an allogeneic HSCT recipient or a stem cell or donor lymphocyte infusion donor (not recorded which). It is not recorded whose cells these are; they may come from a transplant donor.

CDR3 nucleotides: TGTGCCAGCAGCTTCTGGGGCGAAGAAGGGGGAAACACCATATATTTT. Translation: CASSFWGEEGGNTIYF. The genes are TRBV7-8 and TRBJ1-3, with D perhaps matching TRBD1 (5 bases). V lost 3 bases and J lost 4, with 16 bases in between. The CDR3 consists of 16 residues. CDR1 SGHVS and CDR2 FQNEAQ come from the germline V gene.

This clonotype has a single count. The chain joins TRBV4-2 to TRBJ2-1, with a tentative D call TRBD1 (5 bases). V was trimmed by 1 base and J by 8 bases, leaving 12 bases between them. CDR1 is LGHNA and CDR2 is YNFKEQ in the germline V gene. The CDR3 contains 14 residues. CDR3 protein: CASSQVPRGYEQFF. For the CDR3, the DNA is TGTGCCAGCAGCCAAGTTCCTAGGGGCTATGAGCAGTTCTTC.

The J gene is TRBJ2-4, the V gene TRBV2; weak D call: TRBD2 (6 bases). Trimming shortened V by 3 bases and J by 6 bases, and 15 bases separated the two germline ends. CDR1 is SNHLY and CDR2 is FYNNEI in the germline V gene. CDR3 length equals 15 residues. For the CDR3, the DNA is TGTGCCAGCAGTGAGGAGGGAGTGGTAGGAAACATTCAGTACTTC. It translates to CASSEEGVVGNIQYF.

This clonotype turned up a few times. The CDR3 loop is CASRKSPGQETQPQHF. CDR3 DNA: TGTGCCAGCAGAAAATCCCCGGGACAGGAAACTCAGCCCCAGCATTTT. The gene calls are TRBV27 and TRBJ1-5; 8 bases are shared with TRBD1. V dropped 6 bases and J dropped 6; count of bases not matched to a gene: 13. This CDR3 spans 16 amino acids. The germline V gene has CDR1 MNHEY and CDR2 SMNVEV (reference sequence).

The chain links TRBV6-6 to TRBJ2-7; 9 bases agree with TRBD1. Germline CDR1 MNHNY, CDR2 SVGAGI (reference sequence). V lost 1 base and J lost 9; bases outside the gene matches: 13. This CDR3 is 16 amino acids long. The CDR3 loop reads CASSYLLLDRGQGQYF. CDR3 bases: TGTGCCAGCAGTTACTTATTGTTGGACAGGGGACAGGGGCAGTACTTC.

The J gene is TRBJ1-6, the V gene TRBV25-1; 11 nucleotides line up with TRBD1. From germline, CDR1 is MGHDK and CDR2 SYGVNS. The V segment lost 8 bases and the J segment 7 bases; nucleotides outside the gene matches: 1. The CDR3 consists of 13 residues. CDR3 in amino acids: CASGDRGNSPLHF. For the CDR3, the DNA is TGTGCCAGCGGGGACAGGGGGAATTCACCCCTCCACTTT.

This clonotype was counted between two and nine times. CDR3 loop: CASSLRVTSGYHEQYF. In DNA, the CDR3 is TGTGCCAGCAGTTTACGGGTGACTAGCGGTTACCACGAGCAGTACTTC. The chain carries TRBV28 and TRBJ2-7, with 9 nucleotides matching TRBD2. J lost 5 bases, V lost 2 bases, and 10 bases had no gene match. Germline V gene data show CDR1 as MDHEN and CDR2 as SYDVKM. The CDR3 is 16 residues long.

This clonotype appeared a few times. V is TRBV29-1 and J is TRBJ1-1; 8 bases agree with TRBD1. The V gene end was trimmed by 6 bases and the J gene end by 1 base; junction bases not matched to a gene: 7. This CDR3 contains 14 residues. Germline lookup yields CDR1 SQVTM and CDR2 ANQGSEA. The CDR3 nucleotides are TGCAGCGTGAAAACCACAGGGGGGAACACTGAAGCTTTCTTT. This translates into CSVKTTGGNTEAFF. Full variable domain (remainder filled in from reference TRBV29-1 and TRBJ1-1): SAVISQKPSRDICQRGTSLTIQCQVDSQVTMMFWYRQQPGQSLTLIATANQGSEATYESGFVIDKFPISRPNLTFSTLTVSNMSPEDSSIYLCSVKTTGGNTEAFFGQGTRLTVV.

This clonotype was observed once. The V and J genes are TRBV3-1 and TRBJ1-2; TRBD1 might be the D (6 bases). This CDR3 comprises 15 residues. With 0 bases removed from V and 7 bases from J, the gap between germline ends came to 15 bases. Per the germline V gene, CDR1 is LGHDT and CDR2 is YNNKEL (reference sequence). CDR3 residues: CASSQDKTGWRGYTF. The CDR3 nucleotides read TGTGCCAGCAGCCAAGATAAAACAGGGTGGCGTGGCTACACCTTC.

CDR3 DNA: TGTGCCTGGAGTGTAGAGATTGAGCAGTTCTTC. This encodes CAWSVEIEQFF. The chain uses TRBV30 and TRBJ2-1; D uncertain. Per germline, CDR1 GTSNPN and CDR2 SVGIG (reference sequence). V lost 0 bases and J lost 9, with 6 bases in between. This CDR3 has 11 residues.

This clonotype showed up just a few times. The CDR3, as DNA: TGCGCCAGCAGCTTTGTGCAGGGTTCGTCGAGGCGGAACACTGAAGCTTTCTTT. Translated, it gives CASSFVQGSSRRNTEAFF. The chain recombines TRBV5-1 with TRBJ1-1; TRBD1 might be the D (5 bases). Germline assignment: CDR1 SGHRS and CDR2 YFSETQ. V dropped 2 bases and J dropped 1 base, with 21 bases sitting between them. The CDR3 is 18 amino acids. The full variable domain, with the rest looked up from reference TRBV5-1 and TRBJ1-1, is KAGVTQTPRYLIKTRGQQVTLSCSPISGHRSVSWYQQTPGQGLQFLFEYFSETQRNKGNFPGRFSGRQFSNSRSEMNVSTLELGDSALYLCASSFVQGSSRRNTEAFFGQGTRLTVV.

Note on this clonotype: This sequence may be a read error, since a much larger clone differs from it by one base. This CDR3 fails to terminate in the conserved phenylalanine or tryptophan, so it likely reflects a read error. The chain couples TRBV7-2 to TRBJ2-2; 10 positions match TRBD1. The V and J ends lost 4 bases and 5 bases, in that order; junction bases with no gene match: 4. Germline CDR1 is SGHTA and CDR2 is FQGNSA. The CDR3 contains 15 residues. CDR3 loop: CASSSGQGGTGELFL. In DNA form, the CDR3 reads TGTGCCAGCAGCTCAGGACAGGGGGGAACCGGGGAGCTGTTTTTG.

This clonotype has just a few counts. The rearrangement links TRBV28 to TRBJ1-1; perhaps TRBD1 as D (5 bases). The germline V gene has CDR1 MDHEN and CDR2 SYDVKM. CDR3 size: 13 residues. V was clipped by 6 bases and J by 3 bases, with 11 bases between them. The CDR3, as DNA: TGTGCCAGCAGACTCCCGGGGGACACTGAAGCTTTCTTT. It is translated as CASRLPGDTEAFF.

This clonotype was detected only a few times. V gene TRBV5-1 combines with J gene TRBJ2-7, with 8 positions matching TRBD2. Germline V CDR1 and CDR2: SGHRS, YFSETQ. The CDR3 spans 14 residues. Unmatched junction bases numbered 9, after V lost 5 bases and J lost 5 bases. In DNA form, the CDR3 reads TGCGCCAGCAGAACAGCGGGAGATTTCCACGAGCAGTACTTC. It yields the protein CASRTAGDFHEQYF.

The chain has TRBV20-1 and TRBJ1-5; 9 nucleotides agree with TRBD1. CDR1 is DFQATT and CDR2 is SNEGSKA in the germline V gene (reference sequence). J lost 4 bases, V lost 5 bases, and 12 bases had no gene match. The CDR3 covers 16 residues. CDR3 region: CSAPGTGLGKNQPQHF. CDR3 in DNA: TGCAGTGCTCCCGGGACAGGGTTAGGAAAGAATCAGCCCCAGCATTTT.

The J gene is TRBJ2-1, the V gene TRBV12-3 or TRBV12-4; no firm D call. V was pared by 3 bases and J by 7 bases, with 10 bases between. CDR3 length: 13 residues. In DNA form, the CDR3 reads TGTGCCAGCAGTTTTAGGTTGGGAAATGAGCAGTTCTTC. Translating it yields CASSFRLGNEQFF.

In this sample, this clonotype turned up a few times. The chain joins TRBV29-1 to TRBJ1-5; a weak D match, TRBD1 (6 bases). The CDR3 runs 13 residues. Trimming removed 7 bases from V and 6 bases from J, with 16 bases in between. CDR1 and CDR2 from the germline V gene are SQVTM and ANQGSEA. The CDR3 spells CSGPNRAGQPQHF. The CDR3, as DNA: TGCAGCGGACCCAACAGGGCCGGTCAGCCCCAGCATTTT.

This rearrangement joins TRBV11-2 to TRBJ2-2; possibly TRBD2 for D (6 bases). Germline lookup yields CDR1 SGHAT and CDR2 FQNNGV. V was clipped by 2 bases and J by 7 bases, with 17 bases between them. The CDR3 runs 16 residues. Here the CDR3 reads CASSLSGGSVGGELFF. The CDR3, as DNA: TGTGCCAGCAGCTTATCCGGGGGAAGCGTTGGCGGGGAGCTGTTTTTT.

This chain uses TRBV2 with TRBJ2-2, with 10 bases lining up with TRBD2. Germline CDR1 reads SNHLY; CDR2 reads FYNNEI. The CDR3 is made up of 16 amino acids. With V trimmed by 3 bases and J by 5 bases, 6 bases remained unmatched. The CDR3 DNA follows: TGTGCCAGCAGTGATGCACTAGCGGGATATACCGGGGAGCTGTTTTTT. Its protein product is CASSDALAGYTGELFF.

This rearrangement joins TRBV7-2 to TRBJ1-3; tentatively, D is TRBD1 (5 bases). The CDR3 runs 14 residues. CDR1 SGHTA and CDR2 FQGNSA come from the germline V gene. The V end was cut by 3 bases, the J end by 3 bases, with 9 bases between. CDR3 nucleotides: TGTGCCAGCAGCTTTGGCAGGGTTGGAAACACCATATATTTT. Translated, it gives CASSFGRVGNTIYF.

This rearrangement joins TRBV4-1 to TRBJ2-1; D remains unclear. V lost 0 bases and J 6 bases, leaving 6 bases between the germline ends. The CDR3 runs to 13 residues. CDR1 is MGHRA and CDR2 is YSYEKL in the germline V gene. The DNA for the CDR3 is TGCGCCAGCAGCCAAGATCTTGGCAATGAGCAGTTCTTC. Protein: CASSQDLGNEQFF.

The rearrangement uses TRBV11-2 and TRBJ2-5, with TRBD2 as a possible D gene (6 bases). The germline CDR1 and CDR2 sequences are SGHAT and FQNNGV. The V end was cut by 5 bases, the J end by 4 bases, with 23 bases between. The length of the CDR3 is 17 residues. CDR3 sequence reads: CASSPIGAGGLGETQYF. The CDR3, as DNA: TGTGCCAGCAGCCCCATCGGCGCCGGAGGGCTGGGAGAGACCCAGTACTTC. Drawing the rest from reference TRBV11-2 and TRBJ2-5, the complete variable domain is EAGVAQSPRYKIIEKRQSVAFWCNPISGHATLYWYQQILGQGPKLLIQFQNNGVVDDSQLPKDRFSAERLKGVDSTLKIQPAKLEDSAVYLCASSPIGAGGLGETQYFGPGTRLLVL.

This clonotype has only a few counts. The CDR3 loop reads CASSLSGADTQYF. CDR3 nucleotides: TGTGCCAGCAGTTTGTCGGGGGCAGATACGCAGTATTTT. The chain is built from TRBV12-3 or TRBV12-4 and TRBJ2-3, with D perhaps matching TRBD2 (6 bases). The CDR3 loop spans 13 amino acids. V gave up 3 bases and J gave up 4 bases, with 8 bases separating them.

The J gene is TRBJ1-1, the V gene TRBV29-1; 8 bases line up with TRBD1. V dropped 7 bases and J dropped 2; count of bases not matched to a gene: 6. CDR1 and CDR2 from the germline V gene are SQVTM and ANQGSEA. The CDR3 contains 13 residues. The CDR3 region is CSGLTGVNTEAFF. CDR3 in DNA: TGCAGCGGCCTGACAGGGGTTAACACTGAAGCTTTCTTT. Together with reference TRBV29-1 and TRBJ1-1, the CDR3 gives the full variable domain: SAVISQKPSRDICQRGTSLTIQCQVDSQVTMMFWYRQQPGQSLTLIATANQGSEATYESGFVIDKFPISRPNLTFSTLTVSNMSPEDSSIYLCSGLTGVNTEAFFGQGTRLTVV.

The V gene is TRBV5-6, the J gene TRBJ2-1; D remains ambiguous. CDR3 length: 15 amino acids. Trimming removed 0 bases from V and 6 bases from J, with 13 bases in between. Germline CDR1 reads SGHDT; CDR2 reads YYEEEE. The CDR3 bases are TGTGCCAGCAGCTTGGACCGAACGCCCGTCAATGAGCAGTTCTTC. Its translation: CASSLDRTPVNEQFF.

There are a few counts of this clonotype. The chain recombines TRBV29-1 with TRBJ1-2; D not certain. Germline V gene sequence: CDR1 SQVTM, CDR2 ANQGSEA. The CDR3 sequence is 12 residues long. Trimming pared 4 bases from V and 4 bases from J, leaving 10 bases between. CDR3 sequence (DNA): TGCAGCGTTGTGGGCAGGAGCTATGGCTACACCTTC. This encodes CSVVGRSYGYTF. The full variable domain, with the rest looked up from reference TRBV29-1 and TRBJ1-2, is SAVISQKPSRDICQRGTSLTIQCQVDSQVTMMFWYRQQPGQSLTLIATANQGSEATYESGFVIDKFPISRPNLTFSTLTVSNMSPEDSSIYLCSVVGRSYGYTFGSGTRLTVV.

V usage is TRBV15 and J usage is TRBJ1-1; unclear D gene. The CDR3 has 14 amino acids. Germline loops: CDR1 LNHNV, CDR2 YYDKDF (reference sequence). V dropped 5 bases and J dropped 1 base, with 11 bases sitting between them. The DNA for the CDR3 is TGTGCCACCAGCCTAAGACCAAAGAACACTGAAGCTTTCTTT. Encoded protein: CATSLRPKNTEAFF.

The gene calls are TRBV7-9 and TRBJ2-5; no clear D gene. V shed 4 bases and J shed 7 bases, with 13 bases lying between them. This CDR3 spans 13 amino acids. The V gene's germline CDR1 is SEHNR and CDR2 FQNEAQ (reference sequence). The CDR3 protein is CASSYYDDSTQYF. DNA of the CDR3: TGTGCCAGCAGCTATTATGATGACTCGACCCAGTACTTC.

This clonotype has a handful of counts. The chain joins TRBV12-3 or TRBV12-4 to TRBJ2-1, with D possibly being TRBD1 or TRBD2 (5 bases each). With 8 bases removed from V and 8 bases from J, the gap between germline ends came to 19 bases. The CDR3 totals 14 residues. As DNA, the CDR3 is TGTGCCAGCCGAATCGGGGCAGGGTCCCATGAGCAGTTCTTC. This sequence encodes CASRIGAGSHEQFF.

Only a few counts were recorded for this clonotype. The chain carries TRBV12-3 or TRBV12-4 and TRBJ1-5; 8 nucleotides align to TRBD1. The CDR3 has 15 amino acids. With 5 bases clipped from V and 2 bases from J, the junction kept 5 bases outside the gene matches. Here the CDR3 DNA reads TGTGCCAGCAGTAAGGACAGGGCAGGCAATCAGCCCCAGCATTTT. It translates to CASSKDRAGNQPQHF.

The V call is TRBV6-5, the J call TRBJ1-4; TRBD1 matches at 9 bases. CDR3 length: 15 residues. After removal of 1 base from V and 5 bases from J, the junction contained 2 bases not matched to a gene. CDR1 and CDR2 (germline): MNHEY, SVGAGI. In nucleotides, the CDR3 is TGTGCCAGCAGTTACTGGGGGACAGGGAATGAAAAACTGTTTTTT. It encodes CASSYWGTGNEKLFF.

This clonotype was observed a few times. The DNA of the CDR3 is TGTGCCAGCCAGGGACTAGTGAGAGAGACCCAGTACTTC. This codes for CASQGLVRETQYF. The gene calls are TRBV6-6 and TRBJ2-5; 8 bases line up with TRBD2. The V and J ends lost 8 bases and 4 bases, in that order; junction bases with no gene match: 6. This CDR3 has 13 residues. Looked up from germline, CDR1 is MNHNY and CDR2 is SVGAGI (reference sequence).